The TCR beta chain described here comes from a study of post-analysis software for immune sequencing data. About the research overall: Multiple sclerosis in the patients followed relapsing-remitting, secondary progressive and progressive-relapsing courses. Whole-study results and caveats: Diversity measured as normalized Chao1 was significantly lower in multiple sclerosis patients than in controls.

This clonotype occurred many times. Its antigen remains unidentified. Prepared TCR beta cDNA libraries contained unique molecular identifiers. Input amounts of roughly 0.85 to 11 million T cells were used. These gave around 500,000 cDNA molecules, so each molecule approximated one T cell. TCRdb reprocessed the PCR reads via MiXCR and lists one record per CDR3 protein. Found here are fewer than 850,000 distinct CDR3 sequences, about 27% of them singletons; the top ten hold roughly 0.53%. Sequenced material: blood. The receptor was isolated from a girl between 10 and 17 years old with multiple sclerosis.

The CDR3 DNA follows: TGCGCCAGCAGCGCGGAGACAGGGGGTAGTGGCTACACCTTC. Amino acid sequence: CASSAETGGSGYTF. The V and J genes are TRBV5-1 and TRBJ1-2; 9 bases fit TRBD1. The CDR3 is 14 residues long. Germline values: CDR1 SGHRS, CDR2 YFSETQ. The V and J ends lost 4 bases and 7 bases, in that order; junction bases with no gene match: 8. The complete variable domain, with remaining parts taken from reference TRBV5-1 and TRBJ1-2, reads KAGVTQTPRYLIKTRGQQVTLSCSPISGHRSVSWYQQTPGQGLQFLFEYFSETQRNKGNFPGRFSGRQFSNSRSEMNVSTLELGDSALYLCASSAETGGSGYTFGSGTRLTVV.